The clone carrying this T cell receptor (beta chain) was recorded at least ten times. The target antigen is unknown. Combining a sample-barcoded 5' primer with a J-beta primer mix, a second PCR ran for about 7 to 12 cycles. The template-switch adaptor, which had 12 random nucleotides, put a tag on each cDNA molecule. TCRdb re-called the 5' RACE reads with MiXCR, one entry per CDR3 protein. The data hold about 720,000 distinct CDR3 sequences, with about 20% observed a single time. The germline V gene has CDR1 SQVTM and CDR2 ANQGSEA. The CDR3 is 13 residues long. The sample originates from a study of blood T cells in healthy people across ages. Study-wide results and caveats: Diversity estimates drawn from one million T cells were deemed underestimates. The fall in TCR beta diversity per million T cells was roughly linear with age.

Sequenced sample: blood. The V and J genes are TRBV29-1 and TRBJ2-5, with 8 positions matching TRBD1. The DNA end lines up better with TRBJ2-7; the J call may be wrong. This TCR came from a man between 65 and 80 years old in good health. CDR3 protein: CSVEGQVSNEQYF. CDR3 nucleotides: TGCAGCGTTGAGGGACAGGTTTCCAACGAGCAGTACTTC.